The 5 T cell receptor delta chains given below trace back to one sample, sequenced in a study of Vδ1+ human thymocytes. Extracted RNA was reverse transcribed into cDNA. Pooled V-gene forward primers with one constant-region reverse primer generated the CDR3 amplicons by multiplex PCR. With CATT, TCRdb re-called clones from the multiplex PCR reads. The sample includes about 75,000 delta-chain clones, 30% to 45% of them seen just once. Their antigens are not known. Whole-study findings and limits: Thymic TRG and TRD repertoires appeared highly polyclonal.

The source material was Vdelta1+ gamma-delta thymocytes from the thymus. Subset defined: FACS-sorted CD3+ TCRalphabeta- TCRVdelta1+ TCRVdelta2- thymocytes. The receptors originated from a boy in the first two years of life who had congenital heart surgery.

The sample holds a few counts of this clone. The chain combines TRDV1 with TRDJ1; D is uncertain. Deletions cut 6 bases from V and 7 bases from J, with 18 bases between. The CDR3 extends over 14 amino acids. The germline CDR1 and CDR2 sequences are TSWWSYY and QGS. This CDR3 reads CALGSPRAPGKLIF. The DNA for the CDR3 is TGTGCTCTTGGATCCCCCCGGGCGCCCGGTAAACTCATCTTT.

The chain is built from TRDV1 and TRDJ1; D tentatively fits TRDD2 or TRDD3 (5 bases each). The V end was cut by 1 base, the J end by 3 bases, with 27 bases between. There are 20 residues in the CDR3. CDR1 is TSWWSYY and CDR2 is QGS in the germline V gene. The CDR3 DNA reads TGTGCTCTTGGGGAACGTCCCCCCCCTACCCTCAAATCGGGGGCCGATAAACTCATCTTT. Protein: CALGERPPPTLKSGADKLIF.

The table lists this clone with a few counts. This chain joins TRDV1 and TRDJ1; 8 nucleotides match TRDD3. Germline V gives CDR1 TSWWSYY, CDR2 QGS. This CDR3 is built from 21 residues. Losses at the gene ends were 0 bases for V and 2 bases for J; bases not matched to a gene: 20. The chain's CDR3 is CALGELVAATQGDRGTDKLIF. For the CDR3, the DNA is TGTGCTCTTGGGGAACTAGTTGCTGCCACCCAGGGGGATAGAGGAACCGATAAACTCATCTTT.

Concerning this clone: An end of the junction does not agree with germline; a read error may underlie this. The chain combines TRDV2 with TRDJ1; 12 positions agree with TRDD3. Germline assignment: CDR1 GEAIGNYY and CDR2 EKD. CDR3 length equals 19 residues. The CDR3 loop reads CACATDTGGYKVKTDKLIF. The CDR3 nucleotides are TGTGCCTGTGCCACCGACACTGGGGGATACAAGGTAAAGACCGATAAACTCATCTTT.

The chain links TRDV1 to TRDJ1; D is unclear. Per the germline V gene, CDR1 is TSWWSYY and CDR2 is QGS. V was cut by 3 bases and J by 4 bases, with 3 bases left in between. This CDR3 is built from 11 residues. Written as DNA, the CDR3 is TGTGCTCTTGGGGACGTCGATAAACTCATCTTT. This sequence encodes CALGDVDKLIF.